Presented here are 18 T cell receptor beta chains from one specimen sequenced in a study of T and B cells in COVID-19 patients. Multiplex PCR with BIOMED2 TRB-A/B primer pools amplified TRB rearrangements. TCRdb itself ran the multiplex PCR reads through MiXCR, one entry per CDR3 protein. The table shows tens of thousands of distinct CDR3 sequences, with about a third occurring only once. Blood genomic DNA input for TRB amplification was roughly 230-550 ng. The material sequenced was blood. The source of these receptors is a human donor who had recovered from COVID-19.

In its sample, this clonotype is medium-sized. The rearrangement links TRBV11-3 to TRBJ2-7; 9 nucleotides align to TRBD1. CDR3 size: 14 residues. The V and J ends lost 5 bases and 4 bases, in that order; junction bases with no gene match: 6. Germline lookup yields CDR1 SGHNT and CDR2 YENEEA. The CDR3 region is CASSPGTGRYEQYF. The DNA of the CDR3 is TGTGCCAGCAGCCCCGGGACAGGGAGGTACGAGCAGTACTTC.

By share, this clonotype counts as medium-sized. This CDR3 reads CASSGSYQETQYF. CDR3 nucleotide sequence: TGTGCCAGTAGTGGGTCGTACCAAGAGACCCAGTACTTC. The J gene is TRBJ2-5, the V gene TRBV19; D gene unclear. The CDR3 consists of 13 residues. CDR1 and CDR2 (germline): LNHDA, SQIVND (reference sequence). V was cut by 5 bases and J by 0 bases, with 7 bases left in between.

This clonotype was seen more than once but under ten times. The chain uses TRBV10-3 and TRBJ2-3, with 8 bases fitting TRBD1. The CDR3 is 11 amino acids. The germline V gene encodes CDR1 ENHRY and CDR2 SYGVKD. V lost 3 bases to trimming and J lost 12 bases; unmatched junction nucleotides: 2. The CDR3 sequence: CAISDRGPQYF. CDR3 DNA: TGTGCCATCAGTGACAGGGGGCCCCAGTATTTT.

In regard to this clonotype: One end of the junction fails to match germline, which may point to a read error. The V call is TRBV5-6, the J call TRBJ2-3; 11 nucleotides align to TRBD1. The germline gives CDR1 SGHDT, CDR2 YYEEEE. CDR3 length equals 18 residues. CDR3 in amino acids: CAISLAKRTGGRTDTQYF. CDR3 bases: TGTGCCATCAGCTTGGCTAAAAGGACAGGGGGCCGCACAGATACGCAGTATTTT.

This clonotype has just one count. Its ends do not fully match the called genes, so a read error is possible. The V gene is TRBV6-5, the J gene TRBJ1-2, with TRBD1 matching 11 bases. The germline V gene has CDR1 MNHEY and CDR2 SVGAGI. This CDR3 spans 12 amino acids. CDR3 nucleotides: TGTGCCACCGGACAGGGGGCCTCTGGCAACACCTTC. Translation: CATGQGASGNTF.

Concerning this clonotype: One junction end does not reproduce the germline sequence, and a read error may be involved. The chain has TRBV6-6 and TRBJ2-7; D uncertain. This CDR3 has 13 amino acids. Germline V gene lookup returns CDR1 MNHNY and CDR2 SVGAGI (reference sequence). The CDR3 spells CASTYVQDYEQYF. CDR3 coding DNA: TGTGCCAGCACTTACGTCCAAGACTACGAGCAGTACTTC.

To note about this clonotype: This may stem from a read error, because a much larger clone lies one nucleotide away. This chain connects TRBV18 to TRBJ2-1; D remains ambiguous. CDR1 is KGHSH and CDR2 is LQKENI in the germline V gene. V was trimmed by 3 bases and J by 9 bases, leaving 6 bases between them. The CDR3 length is 11 residues. The CDR3 protein is CASSPQGEQFF. The CDR3 coding sequence is TGTGCCAGCTCACCTCAAGGTGAGCAGTTCTTC.

This clonotype was found many times. The gene calls are TRBV18 and TRBJ2-7; the D gene is possibly TRBD1 (5 bases). V gave up 3 bases and J gave up 5 bases, with 17 bases separating them. Germline lookup yields CDR1 KGHSH and CDR2 LQKENI. The CDR3 covers 15 residues. The DNA for the CDR3 is TGTGCCAGCTCACCCGTGGCAGGGTCAAACCACGAGCAGTACTTC. Translation gives CASSPVAGSNHEQYF.

By proportion, this clonotype is medium-sized. This chain joins TRBV19 and TRBJ2-3; D possibly corresponds to TRBD1 (7 bases). The germline gives CDR1 LNHDA, CDR2 SQIVND (reference sequence). This CDR3 contains 15 residues. Trimming removed 8 bases from V and 1 base from J, with 16 bases in between. The CDR3 here is CASATQGGGTDTQYF. CDR3 coding DNA: TGTGCCAGTGCAACCCAGGGGGGAGGCACAGATACGCAGTATTTT.

The chain couples TRBV29-1 to TRBJ2-7; 9 nucleotides align to TRBD1. This CDR3 comprises 13 residues. Germline V gene sequence: CDR1 SQVTM, CDR2 ANQGSEA. The V segment lost 4 bases and the J segment 2 bases; nucleotides outside the gene matches: 3. The CDR3 region is CSVARTGAYEQYF. CDR3 sequence (DNA): TGCAGCGTTGCAAGGACAGGGGCCTACGAGCAGTACTTC.

The rearrangement links TRBV11-2 to TRBJ2-1; TRBD2 is a possible D gene (5 bases). Deletions cut 5 bases from V and 10 bases from J, with 9 bases between. Germline assignment: CDR1 SGHAT and CDR2 FQNNGV. The CDR3 length is 11 residues. The CDR3: CASSPRREQFF. The CDR3 DNA reads TGTGCCAGCAGCCCCCGGAGGGAGCAGTTCTTC.

This clonotype is judged medium-sized. V is TRBV19 and J is TRBJ2-6; D gene uncertain. This CDR3 comprises 13 residues. Germline V CDR1 and CDR2: LNHDA, SQIVND (reference sequence). The V end was cut by 4 bases, the J end by 15 bases, with 16 bases between. The CDR3 coding sequence is TGTGCCAGTAGTAGCCCCGACTCGATTCGCCTGACTTTC. It yields the protein CASSSPDSIRLTF.

This clonotype was seen ten or more times. The V gene is TRBV15, the J gene TRBJ1-5; 8 positions agree with TRBD1. The germline V gene encodes CDR1 LNHNV and CDR2 YYDKDF (reference sequence). This CDR3 has 13 amino acids. The ends lost 6 bases at V and 4 bases at J; junction bases unmatched: 2. The CDR3 nucleotides are TGTGCCACCAGTGGGACAGGTAATCAGCCCCAGCATTTT. Translating it yields CATSGTGNQPQHF.

The chain couples TRBV6-5 to TRBJ1-4; D is undetermined. Trimming stripped 6 bases from V and 4 bases from J, with 18 bases between. The CDR3 loop spans 16 amino acids. The germline V gene encodes CDR1 MNHEY and CDR2 SVGAGI. The CDR3 DNA sequence: TGTGCCAGCAGGGATTCCTGGTCGGCCCATAATGAAAAACTGTTTTTT. This sequence encodes CASRDSWSAHNEKLFF.

This clonotype was seen a few times. The chain couples TRBV6-1 to TRBJ1-1; tentative D call: TRBD1 (5 bases). V lost 6 bases and J 7 bases, leaving 18 bases between the germline ends. The CDR3 is made up of 14 amino acids. Germline lookup yields CDR1 MNHNS and CDR2 SASEGT. The CDR3 region is CASSRPGQGGEAFF. CDR3 DNA: TGTGCCAGCAGCCGCCCCGGCCAGGGTGGTGAAGCTTTCTTT.

This clonotype was seen a handful of times. The CDR3 spells CASSFQGSSYNEQFF. The CDR3 nucleotides read TGTGCCAGCAGTTTTCAGGGGAGCTCCTACAATGAGCAGTTCTTC. The chain is built from TRBV12-3 or TRBV12-4 and TRBJ2-1, with D possibly matching TRBD1 (6 bases). The CDR3 loop spans 15 amino acids. V was cut by 3 bases and J by 0 bases, with 9 bases left in between.

The table lists this clonotype with many counts. The J gene is TRBJ2-7, the V gene TRBV6-5; D is possibly TRBD1 or TRBD2 (6 bases each). V lost 6 bases, J lost 2 bases, and 11 bases lay in between. The CDR3 loop spans 13 amino acids. Germline CDR1 reads MNHEY; CDR2 reads SVGAGI. DNA for the CDR3: TGTGCCAGCAGGATAGGGGGGACCTACGAGCAGTACTTC. Its translation is CASRIGGTYEQYF.

V usage is TRBV11-3 and J usage is TRBJ1-2; 9 positions match TRBD1. The germline CDR1 and CDR2 sequences are SGHNT and YENEEA. The CDR3 is 15 residues long. With V trimmed by 4 bases and J by 5 bases, 8 bases remained unmatched. The CDR3: CASSSQQGASYGYTF. The CDR3 DNA follows: TGTGCCAGCAGCTCCCAACAGGGGGCATCATATGGCTACACCTTC. Using reference TRBV11-3 and TRBJ1-2 for the parts outside the CDR3, the full variable domain is EAGVVQSPRYKIIEKKQPVAFWCNPISGHNTLYWYLQNLGQGPELLIRYENEEAVDDSQLPKDRFSAERLKGVDSTLKIQPAELGDSAVYLCASSSQQGASYGYTFGSGTRLTVV.